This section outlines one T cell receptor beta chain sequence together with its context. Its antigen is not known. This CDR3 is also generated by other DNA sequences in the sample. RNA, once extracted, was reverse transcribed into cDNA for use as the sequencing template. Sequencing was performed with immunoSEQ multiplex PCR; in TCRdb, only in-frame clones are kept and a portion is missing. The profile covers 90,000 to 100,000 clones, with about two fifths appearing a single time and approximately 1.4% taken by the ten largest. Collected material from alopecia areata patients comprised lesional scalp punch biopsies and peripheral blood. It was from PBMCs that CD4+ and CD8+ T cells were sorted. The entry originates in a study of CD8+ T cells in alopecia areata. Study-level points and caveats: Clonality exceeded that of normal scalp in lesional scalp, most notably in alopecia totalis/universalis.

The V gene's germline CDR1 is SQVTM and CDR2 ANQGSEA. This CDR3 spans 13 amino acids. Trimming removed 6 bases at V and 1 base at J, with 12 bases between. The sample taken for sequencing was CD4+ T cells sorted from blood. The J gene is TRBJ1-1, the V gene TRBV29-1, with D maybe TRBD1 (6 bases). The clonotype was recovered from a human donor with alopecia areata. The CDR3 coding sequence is TGCAGCGTGCAGGACAGTTGGAACACTGAAGCTTTCTTT. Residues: CSVQDSWNTEAFF.